Presented here are 32 T cell receptor beta chains from one specimen sequenced in a study of T cells in localized non-small cell lung cancer. Measured with immunoSEQ multiplex PCR; TCRdb has only the in-frame clones, and not every one. The sample includes roughly 84,000 clones, 85% to 90% of them seen just once. Material: peripheral blood, obtained before any cancer treatment. These receptors all come from a woman aged 35-75 years with stage I squamous cell lung carcinoma.

The chain uses TRBV5-1 and TRBJ2-7, with 9 positions matching TRBD2. This CDR3 has 15 amino acids. V was clipped by 5 bases and J by 0 bases; unmatched bases: 6. Germline loops: CDR1 SGHRS, CDR2 YFSETQ. The CDR3 coding sequence is TGCGCCAGCAGTCCCAGCGGGGGGACCTCCTACGAGCAGTACTTC. Residues: CASSPSGGTSYEQYF.

This sequence joins TRBV6-5 and TRBJ1-2; no reliable D call. From germline, CDR1 is MNHEY and CDR2 SVGAGI. The CDR3 runs to 14 residues. Trimming left V 2 bases short and J 6 bases short, with 13 bases between. The CDR3 DNA is TGTGCCAGCAGTTACGGGAGCCAGGCGAATGGCTACACCTTC. This sequence encodes CASSYGSQANGYTF.

V gene TRBV4-1 combines with J gene TRBJ2-3, with D perhaps matching TRBD1 or TRBD2 (7 bases each). Germline-derived CDR1 and CDR2 are MGHRA and YSYEKL. The CDR3 has 17 residues. V was trimmed by 0 bases and J by 2 bases, leaving 15 bases between them. The CDR3: CASSQEGGTAYTDTQYF. CDR3 coding DNA: TGCGCCAGCAGCCAAGAGGGGGGGACAGCATACACAGATACGCAGTATTTT.

V is TRBV2 and J is TRBJ2-5; no reliable D call. Between the trimmed V and J ends, which lost 2 bases and 5 bases, there was a span of 3 bases. The CDR3 is 11 amino acids. CDR1 is SNHLY, CDR2 FYNNEI, per germline. CDR3 DNA: TGTGCCAGCAGTGAAACGGAGACCCAGTACTTC. It encodes CASSETETQYF.

This chain uses TRBV27 with TRBJ2-2, with 10 bases that match TRBD2. The CDR3 runs to 16 residues. CDR1 and CDR2 from the germline V gene are MNHEY and SMNVEV (reference sequence). The V and J ends lost 10 bases and 0 bases, in that order; junction bases with no gene match: 8. CDR3 protein: CATRLAGRSNTGELFF. The CDR3 bases are TGTGCCACCCGACTAGCGGGCCGATCGAACACCGGGGAGCTGTTTTTT.

The chain links TRBV5-1 to TRBJ2-7, with 8 bases aligning to TRBD1. CDR1 SGHRS and CDR2 YFSETQ come from the germline V gene. Trimming cost V 4 bases and J 5 bases; bases outside gene matches: 8. This CDR3 has 14 amino acids. The DNA of the CDR3 is TGCGCCAGCAGCGGGGGACAGGAGGTCAACGAGCAGTACTTC. It yields the protein CASSGGQEVNEQYF. Using reference TRBV5-1 and TRBJ2-7 for the parts outside the CDR3, the full variable domain is KAGVTQTPRYLIKTRGQQVTLSCSPISGHRSVSWYQQTPGQGLQFLFEYFSETQRNKGNFPGRFSGRQFSNSRSEMNVSTLELGDSALYLCASSGGQEVNEQYFGPGTRLTVT.

The chain combines TRBV7-9 with TRBJ1-5; D call uncertain. From germline, CDR1 is SEHNR and CDR2 FQNEAQ (reference sequence). Trimming left V 4 bases short and J 4 bases short, with 8 bases between. The CDR3 covers 13 residues. The CDR3 reads CASSYSMNQPQHF. CDR3 DNA sequence: TGTGCCAGCAGCTATAGCATGAATCAGCCCCAGCATTTT.

J is TRBJ1-2 and V is TRBV9, with 8 bases identical to TRBD1. The junction had 6 bases not matched to a gene; V was cut back by 4 bases and J by 7 bases. The CDR3 spans 13 residues. Germline V gene lookup returns CDR1 SGDLS and CDR2 YYNGEE. The CDR3 DNA reads as TGTGCCAGCAGCAAACAGGGGGTCTCTGGCTACACCTTC. The encoded protein is CASSKQGVSGYTF.

This clone was seen a single time. The V call is TRBV10-3, the J call TRBJ1-1; D is perhaps TRBD1 (5 bases). CDR3 length: 17 amino acids. Trimming left V 2 bases short and J 0 bases short, with 16 bases between. The germline V gene encodes CDR1 ENHRY and CDR2 SYGVKD. The CDR3 DNA reads TGTGCCATCAGTGAGGAGCGGGGCCACGTCATGAACACTGAAGCTTTCTTT. Protein product: CAISEERGHVMNTEAFF.

The chain uses TRBV7-9 and TRBJ1-2; D ambiguous. Germline loops: CDR1 SEHNR, CDR2 FQNEAQ (reference sequence). This CDR3 has 15 residues. Trimming took off 4 bases at V and 5 bases at J, with 17 bases between the two ends. The CDR3 DNA follows: TGTGCCAGCAGCTCCCCGAATCTGGGATTATATGGCTACACCTTC. This translates into CASSSPNLGLYGYTF.

The genes are TRBV6-1 and TRBJ2-3, with D unresolved. The CDR3 contains 15 residues. Trimming stripped 3 bases from V and 0 bases from J, with 10 bases between. Per the germline V gene, CDR1 is MNHNS and CDR2 is SASEGT. Here the CDR3 reads CASSDLRSSTDTQYF. The CDR3 DNA follows: TGTGCCAGCAGTGATCTAAGAAGCAGCACAGATACGCAGTATTTT.

This chain connects TRBV15 to TRBJ1-2, with TRBD1 matching 9 bases. Germline V gene sequence: CDR1 LNHNV, CDR2 YYDKDF (reference sequence). The CDR3 sequence is 14 residues long. J lost 1 base, V lost 5 bases, and 2 bases had no gene match. The CDR3 sequence: CATSRDRDNYGYTF. DNA of the CDR3: TGTGCCACCAGCCGGGACAGGGATAACTATGGCTACACCTTC.

This rearrangement joins TRBV7-3 to TRBJ2-3; the D gene is possibly TRBD2 (6 bases). The germline CDR1 and CDR2 sequences are SGHTA and FQGTGA. V lost 1 base to trimming and J lost 6 bases, with 11 bases between them. The CDR3 contains 14 residues. The CDR3 protein is CASSLMGLADTQYF. The DNA for the CDR3 is TGTGCCAGCAGCTTAATGGGACTCGCCGATACGCAGTATTTT.

This sequence joins TRBV25-1 and TRBJ2-1; possible D gene TRBD1, 8 bases. Germline V gives CDR1 MGHDK, CDR2 SYGVNS. V lost 6 bases and J 9 bases, leaving 12 bases between the germline ends. The CDR3 has 12 residues. CDR3 sequence (DNA): TGTGCCAGCAGACAGGGGGGGGGTGAGCAGTTCTTC. The encoded protein is CASRQGGGEQFF.

This clone was recorded once. CDR3 sequence: CASSLDGNQETQYF. CDR3 nucleotides: TGCGCCAGCAGCTTGGACGGGAACCAAGAGACCCAGTACTTC. The chain links TRBV5-1 to TRBJ2-5, with a weak D call TRBD2 (5 bases). CDR1 is SGHRS, CDR2 YFSETQ, per germline. Trimming left V 0 bases short and J 0 bases short, with 6 bases between. This CDR3 is built from 14 residues.

In its sample, this clone was seen a few times. The chain combines TRBV11-3 with TRBJ2-3; D might be TRBD1 (6 bases). This CDR3 is built from 13 residues. With 5 bases removed from V and 2 bases from J, the gap between germline ends came to 8 bases. The germline V gene has CDR1 SGHNT and CDR2 YENEEA. CDR3 in DNA: TGTGCCAGCAGCCGGACAGACACAGATACGCAGTATTTT. As protein: CASSRTDTDTQYF.

The V gene is TRBV9, the J gene TRBJ1-2; 7 bases align to TRBD1. This CDR3 comprises 13 residues. V lost 5 bases to trimming and J lost 6 bases; unmatched junction nucleotides: 7. CDR1 and CDR2 (germline): SGDLS, YYNGEE. The CDR3 nucleotides read TGTGCCAGCAGTGTACAGGGGATAGATGGCTACACCTTC. It specifies CASSVQGIDGYTF.

For the CDR3, the DNA is TGTGCCAGCAGCCAAAGACAGGGCCTCACTGAAGCTTTCTTT. This sequence encodes CASSQRQGLTEAFF. The gene calls are TRBV11-1 and TRBJ1-1, with 7 bases identical to TRBD1. Germline CDR1 reads SGHAT; CDR2 reads FQDESV (reference sequence). The CDR3 length is 14 residues. The V segment lost 5 bases and the J segment 4 bases; nucleotides outside the gene matches: 7.

V and J are TRBV29-1 and TRBJ2-7; D perhaps matches TRBD1 (6 bases). CDR3 length: 13 residues. CDR1 is SQVTM, CDR2 ANQGSEA, per germline. Between the trimmed V and J ends, which lost 7 bases and 5 bases, there was a span of 18 bases. CDR3 bases: TGCAGCGCTACGGATGCCACAGGGAACGAGCAGTACTTC. Protein sequence: CSATDATGNEQYF.

The chain recombines TRBV30 with TRBJ2-5, with D possibly TRBD1 on 6 matching bases. Looked up from germline, CDR1 is GTSNPN and CDR2 is SVGIG (reference sequence). The CDR3 contains 12 residues. Trimming shortened V by 5 bases and J by 5 bases, and 12 bases separated the two germline ends. CDR3 DNA sequence: TGTGCCTGGGATGGGGGCGCGGAGACCCAGTACTTC. Amino acid sequence: CAWDGGAETQYF.

The rearrangement links TRBV29-1 to TRBJ1-1; the D is unclear. The CDR3 runs 14 residues. Per the germline V gene, CDR1 is SQVTM and CDR2 is ANQGSEA. Trimming left V 5 bases short and J 2 bases short, with 15 bases between. For the CDR3, the DNA is TGCAGCGTTAAACCGTCGGAGGGTAACACTGAAGCTTTCTTT. Its protein is CSVKPSEGNTEAFF.

The chain has TRBV7-2 and TRBJ2-5; 11 bases fit TRBD1. The trim removed 6 bases at V and 7 bases at J, leaving 13 bases unmatched. CDR3 length: 16 residues. Per germline, CDR1 SGHTA and CDR2 FQGNSA. The chain's CDR3 is CASRIWGQGGSGTQYF. CDR3 nucleotide sequence: TGTGCCAGCAGAATCTGGGGACAGGGGGGATCGGGGACCCAGTACTTC.

This chain uses TRBV6-1 with TRBJ1-2, with a weak D call TRBD1 (5 bases). Deletions cut 1 base from V and 4 bases from J, with 7 bases between. Germline V gives CDR1 MNHNS, CDR2 SASEGT. The CDR3 has 13 amino acids. The CDR3 bases are TGTGCCAGCAGTGAAGTGCAGGGCTATGGCTACACCTTC. This gives the protein CASSEVQGYGYTF.

The chain uses TRBV11-2 and TRBJ2-7; D is unresolved. CDR1 SGHAT and CDR2 FQNNGV come from the germline V gene. V was cut by 0 bases and J by 7 bases, with 7 bases left in between. The CDR3 is 12 residues long. DNA for the CDR3: TGTGCCAGCAGCTTAGACTACAAGGAGCAGTACTTC. The encoded protein is CASSLDYKEQYF.

This clone was detected only once. The rearrangement uses TRBV6-6 and TRBJ2-3; D is unclear. Trimming removed 7 bases at V and 0 bases at J, with 11 bases between. The CDR3 is 14 amino acids. Germline CDR1 and CDR2: MNHNY and SVGAGI (reference sequence). The DNA of the CDR3 is TGTGCCAGCACCGAGCGCTTGAGCACAGATACGCAGTATTTT. It yields the protein CASTERLSTDTQYF.

This chain links TRBV6-5 with TRBJ1-2; maybe TRBD1 (5 bases). Per the germline V gene, CDR1 is MNHEY and CDR2 is SVGAGI. The CDR3 contains 15 residues. The V gene lost 0 bases and the J gene lost 4 bases, with 12 bases spanning the gap. The CDR3 coding sequence is TGTGCCAGCAGTTACTCCCTCCTGGGGGTCTATGGCTACACCTTC. Translated: CASSYSLLGVYGYTF.

V is TRBV5-8 and J is TRBJ1-2; no definite D call. CDR1 SGHTS and CDR2 YDEGEE come from the germline V gene. Deletions cut 2 bases from V and 4 bases from J, with 18 bases between. The CDR3 covers 16 residues. CDR3 in DNA: TGTGCCAGCAGCTTTCCCTCGGGAGGTGGGTCCTATGGCTACACCTTC. Translated: CASSFPSGGGSYGYTF. Complete variable domain (other parts from reference TRBV5-8 and TRBJ1-2): EAGVTQSPTHLIKTRGQQATLRCSPISGHTSVYWYQQALGLGLQFLLWYDEGEERNRGNFPPRFSGRQFPNYSSELNVNALELEDSALYLCASSFPSGGGSYGYTFGSGTRLTVV.

This clone has a handful of counts. The chain joins TRBV19 to TRBJ2-4; D might be TRBD1 (5 bases). The CDR3 runs 16 residues. V lost 6 bases and J 0 bases, leaving 15 bases between the germline ends. Looked up from germline, CDR1 is LNHDA and CDR2 is SQIVND (reference sequence). CDR3: CASSPSQVLAKNIQYF. CDR3 sequence (DNA): TGTGCCAGTAGCCCCTCACAGGTGCTAGCCAAAAACATTCAGTACTTC.

This clone was counted once. The genes are TRBV6-1 and TRBJ2-3; D is uncertain. The CDR3 totals 16 residues. Trimming removed 3 bases from V and 3 bases from J, with 16 bases in between. Germline assignment: CDR1 MNHNS and CDR2 SASEGT. In DNA form, the CDR3 reads TGTGCCAGCAGTGATACCGTCAGCACCTTGACAGATACGCAGTATTTT. This translates into CASSDTVSTLTDTQYF.

The CDR3 DNA reads as TGTGCCAGCTCACCATTGGGTCGGGGTAAGGGAACTGAAGCTTTCTTT. It is translated as CASSPLGRGKGTEAFF. The chain carries TRBV18 and TRBJ1-1, with D hard to call. The ends were cut back, 2 bases at V and 5 bases at J, with 18 bases in the middle. CDR3 length equals 16 residues. Germline-derived CDR1 and CDR2 are KGHSH and LQKENI.

The CDR3 loop reads CASSRGTAEQFF. In DNA form, the CDR3 reads TGTGCCAGCAGCCGAGGGACAGCTGAGCAGTTCTTC. V and J are TRBV7-9 and TRBJ2-1, with 7 bases fitting TRBD1. V was clipped by 5 bases and J by 9 bases; unmatched bases: 4. Germline V gene data show CDR1 as SEHNR and CDR2 as FQNEAQ (reference sequence). The CDR3 loop spans 12 amino acids.

V and J are TRBV29-1 and TRBJ1-3; no firm D call. Germline-derived CDR1 and CDR2 are SQVTM and ANQGSEA. The CDR3 runs to 13 residues. V dropped 5 bases and J dropped 0 bases, with 8 bases sitting between them. CDR3 nucleotide sequence: TGCAGCGTTACGCCTCACTCTGGAAACACCATATATTTT. Translation gives CSVTPHSGNTIYF. The whole variable domain, remainder taken from reference TRBV29-1 and TRBJ1-3, is SAVISQKPSRDICQRGTSLTIQCQVDSQVTMMFWYRQQPGQSLTLIATANQGSEATYESGFVIDKFPISRPNLTFSTLTVSNMSPEDSSIYLCSVTPHSGNTIYFGEGSWLTVV.